These 13 T cell receptor beta chains were sequenced from one sample in a study of T cells and copy number aberrations in small-cell lung cancer. Repertoires were generated with immunoSEQ multiplex PCR, while TCRdb's copy carries only in-frame clones and drops some. The sample includes 6,000 or so clones, 60% to 80% of them seen just once. The material sequenced was tumor tissue. These receptor sequences come from a man aged 45-65 years with small cell lung cancer.

The rearrangement uses TRBV5-1 and TRBJ2-4; no reliable D call. The V gene lost 5 bases and the J gene lost 1 base, with 10 bases spanning the gap. Germline V gives CDR1 SGHRS, CDR2 YFSETQ. CDR3 length: 14 residues. The CDR3 here is CASRTEGAKNIQYF. The CDR3, as DNA: TGCGCCAGCAGAACGGAAGGGGCCAAAAACATTCAGTACTTC.

The genes are TRBV28 and TRBJ2-7, with D possibly being TRBD1 (5 bases). The germline V gene encodes CDR1 MDHEN and CDR2 SYDVKM. This CDR3 has 14 residues. V lost 6 bases, J lost 2 bases, and 14 bases lay in between. CDR3 in amino acids: CASSGFKGTYEQYF. CDR3 in DNA: TGTGCCAGCAGCGGTTTTAAGGGGACCTACGAGCAGTACTTC.

The rearrangement links TRBV19 to TRBJ1-3; unclear D gene. The CDR3 is 16 amino acids. The V end lost 2 bases, the J end lost 0 bases, and 11 bases lay between the germline ends. The germline gives CDR1 LNHDA, CDR2 SQIVND (reference sequence). CDR3 bases: TGTGCCAGTAGTATAAATCCGAAAAGCTCTGGAAACACCATATATTTT. This sequence encodes CASSINPKSSGNTIYF.

The J gene is TRBJ2-2, the V gene TRBV14; TRBD2 might be the D (6 bases). The V and J ends lost 1 base and 1 base respectively, with 16 bases between them. There are 18 residues in the CDR3. The V gene's germline CDR1 is SGHDN and CDR2 FVKESK. CDR3 in DNA: TGTGCCAGCAGCCAAGTCTTGCGGGATATTCAGAACACCGGGGAGCTGTTTTTT. Amino acid sequence: CASSQVLRDIQNTGELFF. Based on the CDR3 plus reference TRBV14 and TRBJ2-2, the full variable domain is EAGVTQFPSHSVIEKGQTVTLRCDPISGHDNLYWYRRVMGKEIKFLLHFVKESKQDESGMPNNRFLAERTGGTYSTLKVQPAELEDSGVYFCASSQVLRDIQNTGELFFGEGSRLTVL.

This clone was picked up a small number of times. The chain has TRBV18 and TRBJ1-1, with D possibly matching TRBD1 (6 bases). The CDR3 totals 16 residues. CDR1 is KGHSH and CDR2 is LQKENI in the germline V gene. The ends were cut back, 3 bases at V and 0 bases at J, with 14 bases in the middle. The CDR3 loop reads CASSPSRQVMNTEAFF. The CDR3, as DNA: TGTGCCAGCTCACCTAGTAGACAGGTAATGAACACTGAAGCTTTCTTT. Drawing the rest from reference TRBV18 and TRBJ1-1, the complete variable domain is NAGVMQNPRHLVRRRGQEARLRCSPMKGHSHVYWYRQLPEEGLKFMVYLQKENIIDESGMPKERFSAEFPKEGPSILRIQQVVRGDSAAYFCASSPSRQVMNTEAFFGQGTRLTVV.

The chain joins TRBV18 to TRBJ1-5, with D perhaps matching TRBD1 (6 bases). V was pared by 3 bases and J by 6 bases, with 15 bases between. CDR1 KGHSH and CDR2 LQKENI come from the germline V gene. The CDR3 spans 15 residues. For the CDR3, the DNA is TGTGCCAGCTCACCGCGTGGGGGGGCCGGTCAGCCCCAGCATTTT. It codes for CASSPRGGAGQPQHF.

V and J are TRBV5-1 and TRBJ2-1; possibly TRBD2 for D (7 bases). The CDR3 totals 15 residues. The V gene's germline CDR1 is SGHRS and CDR2 YFSETQ. V lost 1 base and J 15 bases, leaving 23 bases between the germline ends. CDR3 sequence reads: CASSLNREVTGLMFF. CDR3 in DNA: TGCGCCAGCAGCTTGAACAGGGAAGTAACGGGACTAATGTTCTTC. Variable domain in full (rest from reference TRBV5-1 and TRBJ2-1): KAGVTQTPRYLIKTRGQQVTLSCSPISGHRSVSWYQQTPGQGLQFLFEYFSETQRNKGNFPGRFSGRQFSNSRSEMNVSTLELGDSALYLCASSLNREVTGLMFFGPGTRLTVL.

This clone appeared a few times. CDR3 in amino acids: CASSYPNNYNEQFF. CDR3 DNA: TGTGCCAGCAGTTACCCAAACAACTACAATGAGCAGTTCTTC. The J gene is TRBJ2-1, the V gene TRBV6-6, with D hard to call. Germline CDR1 reads MNHNY; CDR2 reads SVGAGI (reference sequence). The CDR3 extends over 14 amino acids. Trimming removed 2 bases at V and 3 bases at J, with 8 bases between.

This chain connects TRBV19 to TRBJ2-2, with D possibly TRBD2 on 5 matching bases. V was shortened by 7 bases and J by 4 bases, with 22 bases between the two germline ends. The CDR3 loop spans 17 amino acids. From germline, CDR1 is LNHDA and CDR2 SQIVND (reference sequence). CDR3 amino acids: CASITRLGEGLTGELFF. CDR3 nucleotide sequence: TGTGCCAGTATAACCCGTTTGGGAGAGGGTCTCACCGGGGAGCTGTTTTTT.

In its sample, this clone was seen a few times. The V gene is TRBV18, the J gene TRBJ2-3; TRBD1 might be the D (6 bases). Germline assignment: CDR1 KGHSH and CDR2 LQKENI. Trimming left V 4 bases short and J 0 bases short, with 11 bases between. This CDR3 is 15 amino acids long. CDR3 loop: CASSRSQGSTDTQYF. The CDR3 nucleotides read TGTGCCAGCTCACGCTCGCAGGGGAGCACAGATACGCAGTATTTT.

This clone was recorded only once. The rearrangement links TRBV19 to TRBJ2-3, with 14 bases fitting TRBD2. The CDR3 loop spans 13 amino acids. Germline loops: CDR1 LNHDA, CDR2 SQIVND (reference sequence). With V trimmed by 5 bases and J by 12 bases, 4 bases remained unmatched. The chain's CDR3 is CASSAGTSGSQYF. CDR3 sequence (DNA): TGTGCCAGTAGTGCGGGGACTAGCGGGAGTCAGTATTTT.

This clone appeared once. The chain joins TRBV11-2 to TRBJ2-7; either TRBD1 or TRBD2 may fit D (5 bases each). Germline CDR1 and CDR2: SGHAT and FQNNGV. The CDR3 sequence is 14 residues long. The V and J ends lost 1 base and 4 bases respectively, with 11 bases between them. DNA of the CDR3: TGTGCCAGCAGCTTAGGGGTGGGGGTTTACGAGCAGTACTTC. It codes for CASSLGVGVYEQYF.

The CDR3 nucleotides read TGTGCCAGCAGCTTAGCGAGGGGTAGCTCTGGAAACACCATATATTTT. It translates to CASSLARGSSGNTIYF. V is TRBV7-9 and J is TRBJ1-3; possibly TRBD1 for D (5 bases). V lost 0 bases and J 0 bases, leaving 9 bases between the germline ends. This CDR3 contains 16 residues. Germline loops: CDR1 SEHNR, CDR2 FQNEAQ (reference sequence).